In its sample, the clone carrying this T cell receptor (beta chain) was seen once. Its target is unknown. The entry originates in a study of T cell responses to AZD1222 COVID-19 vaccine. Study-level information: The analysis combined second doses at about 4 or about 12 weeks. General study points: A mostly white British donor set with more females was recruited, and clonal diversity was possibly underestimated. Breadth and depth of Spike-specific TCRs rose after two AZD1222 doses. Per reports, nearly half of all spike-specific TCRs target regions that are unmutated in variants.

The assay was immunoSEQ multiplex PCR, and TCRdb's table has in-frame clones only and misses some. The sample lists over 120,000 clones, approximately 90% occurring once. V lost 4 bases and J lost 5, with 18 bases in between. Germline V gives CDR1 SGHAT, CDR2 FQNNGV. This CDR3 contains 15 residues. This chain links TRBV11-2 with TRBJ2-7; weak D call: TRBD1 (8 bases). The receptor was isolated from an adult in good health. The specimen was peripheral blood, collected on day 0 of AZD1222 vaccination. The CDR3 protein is CASSSDRGRGDEQYF. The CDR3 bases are TGTGCCAGCAGCTCTGACAGGGGCCGGGGGGACGAGCAGTACTTC.